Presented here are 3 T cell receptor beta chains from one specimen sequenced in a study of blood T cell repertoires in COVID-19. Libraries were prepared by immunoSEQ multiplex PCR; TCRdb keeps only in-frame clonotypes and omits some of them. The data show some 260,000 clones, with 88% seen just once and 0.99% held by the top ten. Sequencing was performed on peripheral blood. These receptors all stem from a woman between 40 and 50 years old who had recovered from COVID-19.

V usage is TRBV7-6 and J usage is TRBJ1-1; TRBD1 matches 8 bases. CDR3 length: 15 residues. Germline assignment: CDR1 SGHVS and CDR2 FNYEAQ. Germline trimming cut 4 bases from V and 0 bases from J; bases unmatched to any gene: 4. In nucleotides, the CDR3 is TGTGCCAGCAGCTCTGGACAGGGACTGAACACTGAAGCTTTCTTT. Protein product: CASSSGQGLNTEAFF.

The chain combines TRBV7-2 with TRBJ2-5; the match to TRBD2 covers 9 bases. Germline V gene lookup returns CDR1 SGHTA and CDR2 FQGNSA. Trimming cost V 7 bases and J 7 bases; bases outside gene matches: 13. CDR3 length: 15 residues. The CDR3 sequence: CASTPMAGGEVTQYF. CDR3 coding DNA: TGTGCCAGCACCCCGATGGCGGGAGGGGAAGTGACCCAGTACTTC. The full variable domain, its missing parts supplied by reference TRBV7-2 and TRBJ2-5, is GAGVSQSPSNKVTEKGKDVELRCDPISGHTALYWYRQSLGQGLEFLIYFQGNSAPDKSGLPSDRFSAERTGGSVSTLTIQRTQQEDSAVYLCASTPMAGGEVTQYFGPGTRLLVL.

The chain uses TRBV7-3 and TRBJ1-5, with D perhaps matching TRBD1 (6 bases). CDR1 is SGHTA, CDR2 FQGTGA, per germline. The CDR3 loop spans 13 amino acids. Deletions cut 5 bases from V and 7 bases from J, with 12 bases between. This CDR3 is CASSQTGPQPQHF. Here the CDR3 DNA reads TGTGCCAGCAGCCAAACAGGGCCCCAGCCCCAGCATTTT. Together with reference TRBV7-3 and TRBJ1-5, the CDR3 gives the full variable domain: GAGVSQTPSNKVTEKGKYVELRCDPISGHTALYWYRQSLGQGPEFLIYFQGTGAADDSGLPNDRFFAVRPEGSVSTLKIQRTERGDSAVYLCASSQTGPQPQHFGDGTRLSIL.